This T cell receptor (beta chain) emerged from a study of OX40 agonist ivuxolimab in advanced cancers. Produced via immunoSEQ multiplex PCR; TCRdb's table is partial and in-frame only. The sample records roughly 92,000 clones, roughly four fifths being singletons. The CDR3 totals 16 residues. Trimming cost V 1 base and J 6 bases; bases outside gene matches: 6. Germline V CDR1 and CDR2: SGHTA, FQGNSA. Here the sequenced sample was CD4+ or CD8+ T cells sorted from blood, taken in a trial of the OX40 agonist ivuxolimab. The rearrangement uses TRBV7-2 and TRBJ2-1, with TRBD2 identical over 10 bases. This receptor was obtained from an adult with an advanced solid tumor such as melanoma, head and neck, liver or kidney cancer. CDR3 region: CASSLVPLAGCNEQFF. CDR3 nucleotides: TGTGCCAGCAGCTTAGTCCCACTAGCGGGGTGCAATGAGCAGTTCTTC. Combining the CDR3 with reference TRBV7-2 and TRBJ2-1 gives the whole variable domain GAGVSQSPSNKVTEKGKDVELRCDPISGHTALYWYRQSLGQGLEFLIYFQGNSAPDKSGLPSDRFSAERTGGSVSTLTIQRTQQEDSAVYLCASSLVPLAGCNEQFFGPGTRLTVL.